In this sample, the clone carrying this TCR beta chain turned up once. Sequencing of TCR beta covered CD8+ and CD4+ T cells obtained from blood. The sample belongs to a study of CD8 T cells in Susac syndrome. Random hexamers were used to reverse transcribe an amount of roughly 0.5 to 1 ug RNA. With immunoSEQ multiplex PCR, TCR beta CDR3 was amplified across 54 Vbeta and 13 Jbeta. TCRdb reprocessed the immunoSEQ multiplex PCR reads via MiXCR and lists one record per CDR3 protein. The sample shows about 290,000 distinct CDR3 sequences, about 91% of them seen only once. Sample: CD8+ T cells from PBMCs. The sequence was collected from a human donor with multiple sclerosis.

This chain's CDR3 is CASSSTSGRTYEQYF. As DNA, the CDR3 is TGTGCCAGCAGTTCAACTAGCGGGCGAACCTACGAGCAGTACTTC. This chain connects TRBV27 to TRBJ2-7; 9 bases match TRBD2. This CDR3 spans 15 amino acids. With 4 bases clipped from V and 2 bases from J, the junction kept 6 bases outside the gene matches. CDR1 is MNHEY and CDR2 is SMNVEV in the germline V gene (reference sequence).